The present TCR beta chain was sequenced within a study of OX40 agonist ivuxolimab in advanced cancers. Deletions cut 5 bases from V and 13 bases from J, with 17 bases between. Germline V gene lookup returns CDR1 SGHAT and CDR2 FQNNGV. The CDR3 runs to 13 residues. Measured with immunoSEQ multiplex PCR; TCRdb has only the in-frame clones, and not every one. The sample holds nearly 80,000 clones, about 94% seen once. The sequence was obtained from an adult with an advanced solid tumor such as melanoma, head and neck, liver or kidney cancer. The rearrangement links TRBV11-2 to TRBJ2-2, with D possibly TRBD1 on 5 matching bases. The input for sequencing was CD4+ or CD8+ T cells sorted from blood, taken in a trial of the OX40 agonist ivuxolimab. The CDR3 nucleotides are TGTGCCAGCAGCCCGAACGCGGACAACTGGCTGTTTTTT. The encoded protein is CASSPNADNWLFF.